These 10 T cell receptor beta chains came from one sample sequenced in a study of long-term antiretroviral therapy in people with HIV (dated by TCRdb to 2022 to 2024). The immunoSEQ hsTCRB v3.0 assay was used at survey level resolution to sequence the TRB variable region. Entries here come from immuneACCESS through TCRdb and include only in-frame sequences with V and J called. Some clones fail to appear in such tables; in the studies checked, an unresolved V gene covers under half of the shortfall, and the cause of the remainder is unknown. The sample table shows 23,000 or so clones, and approximately 73% are seen once. Over 4% of the sample goes to the ten largest clones. Sequencing used unsorted PBMCs, obtained 0.5 years after starting antiretroviral therapy. Receptors were obtained from a woman between 35 and 50 years old with HIV.

This clone was seen just once. The gene calls are TRBV28 and TRBJ1-1; 9 positions agree with TRBD1. This CDR3 spans 15 amino acids. CDR1 is MDHEN and CDR2 is SYDVKM in the germline V gene. V lost 5 bases to trimming and J lost 4 bases; unmatched junction nucleotides: 8. CDR3 sequence reads: CASSPPQGAVTEAFF. DNA for the CDR3: TGTGCCAGCAGTCCCCCACAGGGGGCGGTCACTGAAGCTTTCTTT.

This clone was found a few times. The J gene is TRBJ2-2, the V gene TRBV4-3, with 11 bases that match TRBD2. CDR1 and CDR2 (germline): LGHNA, YSLEER. CDR3 length: 16 residues. The trim removed 9 bases at V and 0 bases at J, leaving 6 bases unmatched. The DNA for the CDR3 is TGCGCCAGGGGGTGGGGACTAGCGGCGAACACCGGGGAGCTGTTTTTT. It yields the protein CARGWGLAANTGELFF.

The rearrangement links TRBV6-6 to TRBJ2-2; D may be TRBD1 or TRBD2 (5 bases each). The length of the CDR3 is 16 residues. The germline V gene encodes CDR1 MNHNY and CDR2 SVGAGI (reference sequence). The V gene lost 0 bases and the J gene lost 3 bases, with 11 bases spanning the gap. The CDR3 bases are TGTGCCAGCAGTTACTCTTCGGGACCGGACACCGGGGAGCTGTTTTTT. It is translated as CASSYSSGPDTGELFF.

CDR3 DNA: TGCGCCAGCAGCTTGGGGCTAGCGGGGGGGTCAGATACGCAGTATTTT. Translating it yields CASSLGLAGGSDTQYF. V usage is TRBV5-1 and J usage is TRBJ2-3; 12 nucleotides match TRBD2. Germline V gene sequence: CDR1 SGHRS, CDR2 YFSETQ. The junction had 3 bases not matched to a gene; V was cut back by 0 bases and J by 4 bases. The CDR3 covers 16 residues.

V and J are TRBV28 and TRBJ1-2; tentatively, D is TRBD1 (6 bases). CDR3 length equals 15 residues. V dropped 7 bases and J dropped 10 bases, with 25 bases sitting between them. The germline V gene encodes CDR1 MDHEN and CDR2 SYDVKM. Written as DNA, the CDR3 is TGTGCCAGCATCCCCGGGGGCAGGGCTAGGACCAACTACACCTTC. The encoded protein is CASIPGGRARTNYTF.

The chain links TRBV6-6 to TRBJ2-3; D is undetermined. CDR1 and CDR2 from the germline V gene are MNHNY and SVGAGI (reference sequence). The CDR3 length is 13 residues. Trimming removed 5 bases from V and 4 bases from J, with 10 bases in between. DNA of the CDR3: TGTGCCAGCAGTCTCCGTTTGGCAGATACGCAGTATTTT. Translation: CASSLRLADTQYF.

The chain employs TRBV4-1 and TRBJ1-2; D is perhaps TRBD1 (6 bases). The length of the CDR3 is 14 residues. The germline CDR1 and CDR2 sequences are MGHRA and YSYEKL. V was clipped by 1 base and J by 4 bases, with 10 bases between them. The CDR3 loop is CASSQVRDTYGYTF. The DNA for the CDR3 is TGCGCCAGCAGCCAAGTCCGGGACACCTATGGCTACACCTTC.

The chain joins TRBV7-9 to TRBJ1-2; perhaps TRBD1 as D (5 bases). CDR3 length: 16 amino acids. Germline V lookup: CDR1 SEHNR, CDR2 FQNEAQ (reference sequence). The germline V and J ends were trimmed by 5 bases and 5 bases, with 21 bases remaining between them. The CDR3, as DNA: TGTGCCAGCAGCCCCCGGGGCAGGGCCAGGAATTATGGCTACACCTTC. Protein: CASSPRGRARNYGYTF.

The V and J genes are TRBV25-1 and TRBJ1-5, with D hard to call. Trimming took 5 bases from V and 3 from J, leaving 14 bases between them. Germline V CDR1 and CDR2: MGHDK, SYGVNS. The CDR3 has 15 residues. The CDR3 nucleotides read TGTGCCAGCAGTAATCGGGGAAATGACAATCAGCCCCAGCATTTT. This sequence encodes CASSNRGNDNQPQHF.

The CDR3, as DNA: TGCAGTGCTAGAGGGACTGAAGCTTTCTTT. Protein sequence: CSARGTEAFF. V gene TRBV20-1 combines with J gene TRBJ1-1; D uncertain. V was pared by 1 base and J by 5 bases, with 2 bases between. CDR3 length equals 10 residues. The germline gives CDR1 DFQATT, CDR2 SNEGSKA (reference sequence).